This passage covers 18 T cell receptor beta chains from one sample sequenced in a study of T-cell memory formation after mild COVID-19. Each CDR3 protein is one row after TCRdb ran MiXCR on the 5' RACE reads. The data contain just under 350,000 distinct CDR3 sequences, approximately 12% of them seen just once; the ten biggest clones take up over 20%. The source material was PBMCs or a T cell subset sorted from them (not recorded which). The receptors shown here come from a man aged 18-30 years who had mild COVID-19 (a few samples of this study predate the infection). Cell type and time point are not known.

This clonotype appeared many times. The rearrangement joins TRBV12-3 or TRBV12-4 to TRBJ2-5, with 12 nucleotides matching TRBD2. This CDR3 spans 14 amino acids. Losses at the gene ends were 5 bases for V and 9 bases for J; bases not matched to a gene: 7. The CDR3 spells CASSPTSGGLAQYF. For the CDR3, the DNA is TGTGCCAGCAGTCCGACTAGCGGGGGTTTGGCCCAGTACTTC.

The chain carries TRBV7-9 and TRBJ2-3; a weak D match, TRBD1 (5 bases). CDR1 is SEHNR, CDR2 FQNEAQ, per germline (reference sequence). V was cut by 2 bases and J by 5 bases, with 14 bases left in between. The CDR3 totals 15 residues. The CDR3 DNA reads TGTGCCAGCAGCTTAAGTCAGGGAAGGGAAGATACGCAGTATTTT. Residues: CASSLSQGREDTQYF.

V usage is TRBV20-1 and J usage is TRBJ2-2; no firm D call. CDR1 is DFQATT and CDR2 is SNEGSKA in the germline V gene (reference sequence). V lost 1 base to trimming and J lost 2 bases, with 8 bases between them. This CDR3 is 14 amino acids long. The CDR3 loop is CSARARFNTGELFF. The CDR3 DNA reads TGCAGTGCTAGAGCCAGATTTAACACCGGGGAGCTGTTTTTT.

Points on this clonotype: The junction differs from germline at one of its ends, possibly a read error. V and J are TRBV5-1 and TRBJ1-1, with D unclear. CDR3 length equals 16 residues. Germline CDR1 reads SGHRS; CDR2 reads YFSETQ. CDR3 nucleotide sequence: TGCGCCATCAGCCGCGTCAGGCGTGGTTGGGACACTGAAGCTTTCTTT. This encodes CAISRVRRGWDTEAFF.

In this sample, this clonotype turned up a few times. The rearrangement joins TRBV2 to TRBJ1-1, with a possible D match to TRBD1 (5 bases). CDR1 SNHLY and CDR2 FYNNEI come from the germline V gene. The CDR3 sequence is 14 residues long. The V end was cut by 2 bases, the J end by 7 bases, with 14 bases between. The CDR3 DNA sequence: TGTGCCAGCAGTGAATCCCCGGACATATTTGAAGCTTTCTTT. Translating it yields CASSESPDIFEAFF. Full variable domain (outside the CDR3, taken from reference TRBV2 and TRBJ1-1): EPEVTQTPSHQVTQMGQEVILRCVPISNHLYFYWYRQILGQKVEFLVSFYNNEISEKSEIFDDQFSVERPDGSNFTLKIRSTKLEDSAMYFCASSESPDIFEAFFGQGTRLTVV.

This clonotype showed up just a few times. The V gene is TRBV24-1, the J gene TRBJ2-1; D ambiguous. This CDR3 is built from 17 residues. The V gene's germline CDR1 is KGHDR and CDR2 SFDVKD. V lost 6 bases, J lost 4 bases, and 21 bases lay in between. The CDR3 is CATSSSWGVGTYNEQFF. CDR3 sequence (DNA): TGTGCCACCAGTAGCTCCTGGGGTGTAGGTACGTACAATGAGCAGTTCTTC.

CDR3 residues: CASSWGSFYEQYF. In nucleotides, the CDR3 is TGTGCCAGCAGTTGGGGCAGCTTCTACGAGCAGTACTTC. V usage is TRBV12-3 or TRBV12-4 and J usage is TRBJ2-7; maybe TRBD1 (5 bases). Between the trimmed V and J ends, which lost 4 bases and 3 bases, there was a span of 10 bases. The CDR3 covers 13 residues.

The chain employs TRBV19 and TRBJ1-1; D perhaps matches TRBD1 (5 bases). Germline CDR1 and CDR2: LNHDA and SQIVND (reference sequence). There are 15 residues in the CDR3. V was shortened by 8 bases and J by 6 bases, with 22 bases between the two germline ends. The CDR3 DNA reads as TGTGCCAGTCTCCCGGGACCGACTCAAGGCCCTGAAGCTTTCTTT. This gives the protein CASLPGPTQGPEAFF.

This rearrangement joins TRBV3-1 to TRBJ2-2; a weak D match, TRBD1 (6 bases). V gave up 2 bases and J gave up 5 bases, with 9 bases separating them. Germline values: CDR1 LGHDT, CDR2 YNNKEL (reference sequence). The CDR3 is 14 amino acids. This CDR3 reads CASSQQGTTGELFF. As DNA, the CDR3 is TGTGCCAGCAGCCAACAGGGGACAACCGGGGAGCTGTTTTTT.

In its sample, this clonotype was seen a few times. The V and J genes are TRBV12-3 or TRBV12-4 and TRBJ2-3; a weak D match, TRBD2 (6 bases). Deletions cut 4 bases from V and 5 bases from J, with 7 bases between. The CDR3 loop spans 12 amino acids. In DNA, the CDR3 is TGTGCCAGCAGTTGGCGGGGAGATACGCAGTATTTT. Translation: CASSWRGDTQYF.

The CDR3 DNA reads TGCAGTGCTGCCCTGGGGGCTCGACTGCAGTGGAGCACAGATACGCAGTATTTT. Its translation: CSAALGARLQWSTDTQYF. The J gene is TRBJ2-3, the V gene TRBV20-1; weak D call: TRBD1 (6 bases). V lost 5 bases, J lost 0 bases, and 24 bases lay in between. Germline loops: CDR1 DFQATT, CDR2 SNEGSKA (reference sequence). The CDR3 covers 18 residues.

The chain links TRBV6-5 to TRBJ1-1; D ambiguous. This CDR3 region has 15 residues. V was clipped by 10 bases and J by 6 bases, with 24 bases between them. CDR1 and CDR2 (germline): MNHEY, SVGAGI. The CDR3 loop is CATLIKGGVGAEAFF. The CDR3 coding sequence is TGTGCCACCCTGATAAAGGGTGGGGTGGGCGCTGAAGCTTTCTTT.

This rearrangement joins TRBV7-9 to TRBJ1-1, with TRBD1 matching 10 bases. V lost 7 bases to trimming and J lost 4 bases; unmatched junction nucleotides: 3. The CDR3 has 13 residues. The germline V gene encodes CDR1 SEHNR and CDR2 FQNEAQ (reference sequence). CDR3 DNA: TGTGCCAGCATGCGGACAGGGGGCACTGAAGCTTTCTTT. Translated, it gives CASMRTGGTEAFF. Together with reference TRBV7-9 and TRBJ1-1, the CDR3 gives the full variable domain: DTGVSQNPRHKITKRGQNVTFRCDPISEHNRLYWYRQTLGQGPEFLTYFQNEAQLEKSRLLSDRFSAERPKGSFSTLEIQRTEQGDSAMYLCASMRTGGTEAFFGQGTRLTVV.

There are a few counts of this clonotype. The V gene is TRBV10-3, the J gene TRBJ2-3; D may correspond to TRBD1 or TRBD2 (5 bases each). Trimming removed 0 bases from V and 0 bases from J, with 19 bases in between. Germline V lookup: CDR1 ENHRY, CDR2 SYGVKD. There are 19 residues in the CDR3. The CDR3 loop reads CAISESRGGYGRSTDTQYF. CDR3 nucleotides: TGTGCCATCAGTGAGTCGAGGGGCGGCTATGGACGTAGCACAGATACGCAGTATTTT.

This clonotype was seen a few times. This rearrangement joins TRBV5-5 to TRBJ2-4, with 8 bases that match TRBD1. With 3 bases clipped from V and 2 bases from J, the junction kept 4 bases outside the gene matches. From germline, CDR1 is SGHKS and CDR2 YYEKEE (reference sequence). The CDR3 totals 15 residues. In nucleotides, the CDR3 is TGTGCCAGCAGCTCGACAGGGGCCCCCAAAAACATTCAGTACTTC. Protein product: CASSSTGAPKNIQYF.

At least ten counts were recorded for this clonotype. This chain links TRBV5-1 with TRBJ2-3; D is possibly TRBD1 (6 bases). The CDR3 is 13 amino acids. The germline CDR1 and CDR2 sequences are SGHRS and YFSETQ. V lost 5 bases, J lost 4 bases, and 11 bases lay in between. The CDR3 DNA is TGCGCCAGCAGTCCCGAGGGGGCAGATACGCAGTATTTT. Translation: CASSPEGADTQYF.

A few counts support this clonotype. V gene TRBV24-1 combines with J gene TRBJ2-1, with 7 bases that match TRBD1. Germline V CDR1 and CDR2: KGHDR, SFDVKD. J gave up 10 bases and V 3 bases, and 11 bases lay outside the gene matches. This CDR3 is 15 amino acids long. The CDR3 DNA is TGTGCCACCAGTGATAATTCAGAGGGGGCTAGGGAGCAGTTCTTC. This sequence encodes CATSDNSEGAREQFF.

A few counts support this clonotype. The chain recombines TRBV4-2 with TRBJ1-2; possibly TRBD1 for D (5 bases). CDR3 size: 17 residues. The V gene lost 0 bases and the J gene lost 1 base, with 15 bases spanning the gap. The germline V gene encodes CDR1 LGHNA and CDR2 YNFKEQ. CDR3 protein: CASSQDAGAEYNYGYTF. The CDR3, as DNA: TGTGCCAGCAGCCAAGATGCCGGGGCCGAATATAACTATGGCTACACCTTC.